Below, 17 T cell receptor beta chains from the same sample are listed, as sequenced in a study of CD8 T cells in Susac syndrome. Reverse transcription of about 0.45 to 1 ug RNA was performed with random hexamers. TCRdb processed the immunoSEQ multiplex PCR reads anew with MiXCR; each CDR3 protein has one entry. The sample contains fewer than 200,000 distinct CDR3 sequences, around 94% of which appear only once. The specimen was CD4+ T cells from PBMCs. The receptor source for this set is a human donor with Susac syndrome.

J is TRBJ2-5 and V is TRBV6-1; the D is unclear. The CDR3 consists of 14 residues. Germline CDR1 and CDR2: MNHNS and SASEGT. Deletions cut 2 bases from V and 7 bases from J, with 14 bases between. The CDR3 is CASSEFRTVGTQYF. DNA for the CDR3: TGTGCCAGCAGTGAATTTCGCACGGTAGGGACCCAGTACTTC.

This rearrangement joins TRBV10-2 to TRBJ2-7; D possibly corresponds to TRBD2 (6 bases). Germline CDR1 and CDR2: WSHSY and SAAADI. The ends were cut back, 4 bases at V and 3 bases at J, with 10 bases in the middle. This CDR3 has 13 residues. CDR3 amino acids: CASSAAGGYEQYF. The CDR3 coding sequence is TGCGCCAGCAGTGCTGCCGGGGGCTACGAGCAGTACTTC.

This rearrangement joins TRBV6-5 to TRBJ1-2, with D perhaps TRBD1 (6 bases). The CDR3 sequence is 13 residues long. Germline CDR1 is MNHEY and CDR2 is SVGAGI. Trimming shortened V by 6 bases and J by 8 bases, and 16 bases separated the two germline ends. CDR3 in DNA: TGTGCCAGCAGGGGGGACAATTTTAGCGGCTACACCTTC. Translating gives CASRGDNFSGYTF.

CDR3 DNA sequence: TGCGCCAGCAGGGACGCCGACGAGTCACCCCTCCACTTT. This codes for CASRDADESPLHF. The chain has TRBV5-1 and TRBJ1-6; no clear D. The CDR3 is made up of 13 amino acids. Trimming removed 5 bases from V and 10 bases from J, with 13 bases in between. Germline V gene data show CDR1 as SGHRS and CDR2 as YFSETQ.

V is TRBV12-5 and J is TRBJ1-6; D call uncertain. Trimming took 1 base from V and 10 from J, leaving 8 bases between them. This CDR3 has 13 amino acids. Germline CDR1 reads LGHNT; CDR2 reads FRNRAP. This chain's CDR3 is CASGLEGDSPLHF. DNA of the CDR3: TGTGCTAGTGGTTTGGAGGGAGACTCACCCCTCCACTTT.

The J gene is TRBJ2-5, the V gene TRBV20-1; no clear D gene. V was shortened by 5 bases and J by 5 bases, with 12 bases between the two germline ends. CDR3 length: 12 amino acids. Germline CDR1 and CDR2: DFQATT and SNEGSKA (reference sequence). This chain's CDR3 is CSAATLIETQYF. The CDR3 DNA is TGCAGTGCTGCAACTCTCATTGAGACCCAGTACTTC.

The chain couples TRBV14 to TRBJ1-1; weak D call: TRBD1 (5 bases). V lost 3 bases and J lost 4, with 12 bases in between. This CDR3 region has 14 residues. Germline V CDR1 and CDR2: SGHDN, FVKESK. CDR3 region: CASSHPQGFTEAFF. Written as DNA, the CDR3 is TGTGCCAGCAGCCATCCGCAGGGATTCACTGAAGCTTTCTTT. The entire variable domain, with the rest obtained from reference TRBV14 and TRBJ1-1, is as follows: EAGVTQFPSHSVIEKGQTVTLRCDPISGHDNLYWYRRVMGKEIKFLLHFVKESKQDESGMPNNRFLAERTGGTYSTLKVQPAELEDSGVYFCASSHPQGFTEAFFGQGTRLTVV.

This chain joins TRBV10-2 and TRBJ2-5; D not resolved. Germline loops: CDR1 WSHSY, CDR2 SAAADI. V was pared by 0 bases and J by 2 bases, with 7 bases between. This CDR3 contains 14 residues. The CDR3 bases are TGCGCCAGCAGTGAGTCGGTGAGGCAAGAGACCCAGTACTTC. It translates to CASSESVRQETQYF.

This chain joins TRBV15 and TRBJ1-5; tentatively, D is TRBD1 (5 bases). The length of the CDR3 is 15 residues. The ends were cut back, 0 bases at V and 7 bases at J, with 13 bases in the middle. Germline CDR1 is LNHNV and CDR2 is YYDKDF (reference sequence). The CDR3 loop reads CATSRDGGNVQPQHF. The CDR3 nucleotides are TGTGCCACCAGCAGAGATGGGGGGAATGTACAGCCCCAGCATTTT.

The rearrangement uses TRBV7-6 and TRBJ1-1, with no clear D. Per the germline V gene, CDR1 is SGHVS and CDR2 is FNYEAQ. The CDR3 has 13 amino acids. The V end lost 1 base, the J end lost 1 base, and 4 bases lay between the germline ends. The CDR3 protein is CASSLGANTEAFF. In DNA form, the CDR3 reads TGTGCCAGCAGCTTAGGCGCGAACACTGAAGCTTTCTTT.

CDR3 nucleotide sequence: TGTGCCAGCAGTTTAAGTACAGCCGAAAATCAGCCCCAGCATTTT. Translating it yields CASSLSTAENQPQHF. The chain carries TRBV12-3 or TRBV12-4 and TRBJ1-5; D is unclear. The ends were cut back, 2 bases at V and 4 bases at J, with 12 bases in the middle. The CDR3 extends over 15 amino acids.

V is TRBV6-6 and J is TRBJ1-2; the D gene is possibly TRBD1 (5 bases). The V gene's germline CDR1 is MNHNY and CDR2 SVGAGI (reference sequence). Trimming pared 0 bases from V and 10 bases from J, leaving 21 bases between. CDR3 size: 16 residues. The CDR3 coding sequence is TGTGCCAGCAGTTACTCAGGGCGAATCGACAGTGAATACTACACCTTC. Residues: CASSYSGRIDSEYYTF.

A word on this clonotype: An end of the junction differs from the germline gene, which may be a read error. The chain recombines TRBV20-1 with TRBJ2-6, with a tentative D call TRBD2 (6 bases). This CDR3 has 18 amino acids. Germline CDR1 DFQATT, CDR2 SNEGSKA (reference sequence). The CDR3 DNA is TGCAGTGCTCGAGACTGGGCTAGCGCTGGCTCTGGGGCCAACGTCCTGACTTTC. Residues: CSARDWASAGSGANVLTF.

This chain connects TRBV7-2 to TRBJ1-1; possible D gene TRBD1, 6 bases. The germline CDR1 and CDR2 sequences are SGHTA and FQGNSA. V lost 5 bases and J 4 bases, leaving 17 bases between the germline ends. CDR3 length equals 15 residues. CDR3 DNA: TGTGCCAGCAGCGCGACGGGGGCGCGAGGCACTGAAGCTTTCTTT. Translation: CASSATGARGTEAFF. Drawing the rest from reference TRBV7-2 and TRBJ1-1, the complete variable domain is GAGVSQSPSNKVTEKGKDVELRCDPISGHTALYWYRQSLGQGLEFLIYFQGNSAPDKSGLPSDRFSAERTGGSVSTLTIQRTQQEDSAVYLCASSATGARGTEAFFGQGTRLTVV.

The J gene is TRBJ2-7, the V gene TRBV7-6, with 7 positions matching TRBD1. Trimming took 3 bases from V and 2 from J; bases not matched to a gene: 10. The CDR3 contains 16 residues. Germline values: CDR1 SGHVS, CDR2 FNYEAQ. CDR3 residues: CASSLAPGTDTYEQYF. The CDR3 nucleotides read TGTGCCAGCAGCTTGGCCCCCGGGACAGACACCTACGAGCAGTACTTC. Filled out from reference TRBV7-6 and TRBJ2-7, the complete variable domain reads GAGVSQSPRYKVTKRGQDVALRCDPISGHVSLYWYRQALGQGPEFLTYFNYEAQQDKSGLPNDRFSAERPEGSISTLTIQRTEQRDSAMYRCASSLAPGTDTYEQYFGPGTRLTVT.

This chain links TRBV3-1 with TRBJ2-4, with D perhaps TRBD2 (5 bases). Per germline, CDR1 LGHDT and CDR2 YNNKEL (reference sequence). Trimming pared 1 base from V and 3 bases from J, leaving 13 bases between. The CDR3 is made up of 16 amino acids. CDR3 DNA: TGTGCCAGCAGCCAAGTCTTACGGGGAAGCAAAAACATTCAGTACTTC. It codes for CASSQVLRGSKNIQYF.

V and J are TRBV5-4 and TRBJ1-1; D might be TRBD1 (5 bases). The length of the CDR3 is 14 residues. The V end was cut by 0 bases, the J end by 4 bases, with 10 bases between. Germline V gene sequence: CDR1 SGHNT, CDR2 YYREEE (reference sequence). The CDR3 reads CASSLDRLITEAFF. As DNA, the CDR3 is TGTGCCAGCAGCTTGGACAGGTTGATCACTGAAGCTTTCTTT.